These T cell receptor beta chains were read from a single sample in a study of T cells in Graves' hyperthyroidism and ophthalmopathy. Using its own MiXCR run on the multiplex PCR reads, TCRdb lists one record per CDR3 protein. In the table there are more than 500,000 distinct CDR3 sequences, 46% of which are singletons. The specimen sequenced was peripheral blood or thyroid tissue (not recorded which). The receptors derive from an adult woman with Graves' disease, either hyperthyroidism or ophthalmopathy (not recorded which). Each CDR3 is given with its conserved first and last residue. D genes are given only for firm matches. Size is stated for part of the rows, as once, few or many counts, or as a class when the clone is expanded.

size	J	length	V	D	CDR3	DNA
-	TRBJ2-5	12	TRBV7-9	-	CASSALGLSQYF	TGTGCCAGCAGCGCCTTGGGGTTGTCCCAGTACTTC
-	TRBJ2-6	13	TRBV29-1	-	CSRDSSGANVLTF	TGCAGCCGTGACAGCTCTGGGGCCAACGTCCTGACTTTC
once	TRBJ1-2	14	TRBV29-1	-	CSVLPPGANYGYTF	TGCAGCGTTCTCCCTCCCGGGGCTAACTATGGCTACACCTTC
many	TRBJ2-7	16	TRBV5-1	-	CASSLSVASGAYEQYF	TGCGCCAGCAGCTTGTCCGTGGCGTCGGGTGCCTACGAGCAGTACTTC
few	TRBJ2-2	13	TRBV5-1	-	CASSLAMPGELFF	TGCGCCAGCAGCTTGGCCATGCCCGGGGAGCTGTTTTTT
many	TRBJ1-2	15	TRBV29-1	TRBD1	CSAPGQGALNYGYTF	TGCAGCGCCCCGGGACAGGGGGCCCTTAACTATGGCTACACCTTC
-	TRBJ1-2	16	TRBV5-4	-	CASSLARGAQDYGYTF	TGTGCCAGCAGCTTGGCCAGGGGCGCCCAAGACTATGGCTACACCTTC
many	TRBJ1-2	13	TRBV5-1	-	CASSLSSDSGYTF	TGCGCCAGCAGCCTCTCTAGCGACAGCGGCTACACCTTC
-	TRBJ2-5	15	TRBV9	-	CASSVSRGVEETQCF	TGTGCCAGCAGCGTAAGCAGGGGGGTCGAGGAGACCCAGTGCTTC
many	TRBJ2-7	14	TRBV7-9	-	CASSSGTRSYEQYF	TGTGCCAGCAGCTCCGGGACTCGGTCCTACGAGCAGTACTTC
few	TRBJ2-3	13	TRBV10-1	-	CASSLQTSDTQYF	TGCGCCAGCAGTCTTCAGACCTCAGATACGCAGTATTTT
-	TRBJ1-5	15	TRBV9	-	CASSLGGDGNQPQHF	TGTGCCAGCAGCTTAGGGGGAGATGGCAATCAGCCCCAGCATTTT
once	TRBJ2-5	14	TRBV10-3	-	CAIRATRRQETQYF	TGTGCCATCAGGGCAACTAGGAGGCAAGAGACCCAGTACTTC
-	TRBJ1-4	14	TRBV10-3	TRBD1	CAISEGTANEKLFF	TGTGCCATCAGTGAAGGGACAGCTAATGAAAAACTGTTTTTT
-	TRBJ1-5	12	TRBV10-2	-	CASRDTLGPQHF	TGCGCCAGCAGAGACACCTTAGGGCCCCAGCATTTT
many	TRBJ1-5	16	TRBV2	-	CASSGYAQQGHQPQHF	TGTGCCAGCAGTGGATACGCCCAACAGGGTCATCAGCCCCAGCATTTT
-	TRBJ2-7	14	TRBV7-9	-	CASSQEPKSYEQYF	TGTGCCAGCAGCCAAGAGCCGAAGTCATACGAGCAGTACTTC
-	TRBJ2-7	16	TRBV20-1	TRBD2	CSANPATGTSGYEQYF	TGCAGTGCCAACCCAGCGACCGGGACTAGCGGCTACGAGCAGTACTTC
many	TRBJ1-2	13	TRBV4-3	-	CASSQDRMDGYTF	TGCGCCAGCAGCCAAGATCGTATGGATGGCTACACCTTC
few	TRBJ1-2	12	TRBV29-1	TRBD1	CSAGTGVLGYTF	TGCAGCGCAGGGACAGGGGTTTTGGGCTACACCTTC
many	TRBJ1-2	12	TRBV29-1	-	CSVVVANYGYTF	TGCAGCGTAGTAGTGGCTAACTATGGCTACACCTTC
-	TRBJ2-7	18	TRBV7-2	-	CASSSHRGGGSFTYEQYF	TGTGCCAGCAGCTCACACAGGGGCGGGGGTTCGTTTACCTACGAGCAGTACTTC
-	TRBJ1-2	11	TRBV25-1	-	CASRQGAGYTF	TGTGCCAGCAGGCAGGGAGCTGGCTACACCTTC
-	TRBJ1-6	14	TRBV20-1	-	CSASFPIYNSPLHF	TGCAGTGCTAGTTTTCCGATCTACAATTCACCCCTCCACTTT
-	TRBJ2-5	13	TRBV12-3/TRBV12-4	TRBD1	CASSLTGGGTQYF	TGTGCCAGCAGCCTGACAGGGGGCGGGACCCAGTACTTC
many	TRBJ1-5	15	TRBV12-3/TRBV12-4	-	CASSPQGFGNQPQHF	TGTGCCAGCAGTCCCCAGGGTTTTGGCAATCAGCCCCAGCATTTT
once	TRBJ1-2	13	TRBV7-3	TRBD1	CASRQDRASGNTF	TGTGCCAGCCGTCAGGACAGGGCATCTGGAAACACCTTC
-	TRBJ2-2	17	TRBV3-1	TRBD2	CASSQGLAGVSAGELFF	TGTGCCAGCAGCCAGGGACTAGCGGGAGTCTCAGCCGGGGAGCTGTTTTTT
-	TRBJ1-2	15	TRBV20-1	-	CSARDPVLRDDGYTF	TGCAGTGCTAGAGATCCCGTGCTCCGGGACGATGGCTACACCTTC
few	TRBJ1-1	13	TRBV2	TRBD1	CAWRGDRGAEAFF	TGTGCCTGGAGGGGAGACAGGGGCGCTGAAGCTTTCTTT
-	TRBJ1-5	14	TRBV12-3/TRBV12-4	-	CASSFYSMNQPQHF	TGTGCCAGCAGTTTCTACAGTATGAATCAGCCCCAGCATTTT
once	TRBJ1-2	13	TRBV20-1	-	CSASETPGYGYTF	TGCAGTGCTTCCGAAACTCCGGGCTATGGCTACACCTTC
many	TRBJ2-3	17	TRBV5-1	TRBD1	CASSLGFGTGAEDTQYF	TGCGCCAGCAGCCTGGGATTTGGGACAGGGGCCGAAGATACGCAGTATTTT
-	TRBJ2-5	11	TRBV29-1	-	CSVEDKETQYF	TGCAGCGTTGAAGATAAAGAGACCCAGTACTTC
-	TRBJ2-5	15	TRBV5-8	TRBD2	CASSSSLAGGETQYF	TGTGCCAGCAGCTCGTCACTAGCGGGAGGGGAGACCCAGTACTTC
-	TRBJ1-1	15	TRBV10-3	TRBD1	CAISDFDRGYAEAFF	TGTGCCATCAGTGATTTTGACAGGGGGTACGCTGAAGCTTTCTTT
-	TRBJ2-6	17	TRBV10-3	TRBD1	CAIRRQGSSSGANVLTF	TGTGCCATCAGACGACAGGGCTCTAGCTCTGGGGCCAACGTCCTGACTTTC
-	TRBJ2-7	17	TRBV5-6	TRBD2	CASSQGTSGDTSLEQYF	TGTGCCAGCAGCCAAGGGACTAGCGGGGATACCTCCCTCGAGCAGTACTTC